These T cell receptor beta chains were read from a single sample in a study of long-term antiretroviral therapy in people with HIV. Here immunoSEQ multiplex PCR was the method, and the copy in TCRdb shows in-frame clones only, minus some. In the table there are fewer than 55,000 clones, about 96% of which are singletons. Sequenced here: unsorted PBMCs, sampled 3.7 years after starting antiretroviral therapy. These receptors were collected from a woman aged 45 to 65 with HIV. Both conserved end residues are part of each CDR3. The D gene is left open where the match is weak. Part of the rows lack a size; the others show once, few, many or a class for expanded clones.

NA	NA	TRBV19	TRBJ2-7	CASSIGAWQAGEQYF	TGTGCCAGTAGTATAGGGGCCTGGCAGGCGGGTGAGCAGTACTTC
once	NA	TRBV7-2	TRBJ1-2	CASSLGPQGGLGYTF	TGTGCCAGCAGCCTGGGACCACAGGGAGGCCTTGGCTACACCTTC
NA	NA	TRBV4-3	TRBJ2-3	CASSPGPQGSGITADTQYF	TGCGCCAGCAGCCCCGGGCCCCAGGGTAGCGGAATTACCGCAGATACGCAGTATTTT
NA	NA	TRBV6-5	TRBJ2-3	CASSLRDGRTDTQYF	TGTGCCAGCAGCCTTCGTGACGGCCGCACAGATACGCAGTATTTT
NA	TRBD2	TRBV6-5	TRBJ2-1	CASSRGLAGINEQFF	TGTGCCAGCAGCCGGGGACTAGCGGGGATCAATGAGCAGTTCTTC
once	TRBD1	TRBV6-1	TRBJ2-7	CASTLDRGDYEQYF	TGTGCCAGCACCTTGGACAGGGGCGACTACGAGCAGTACTTC
once	NA	TRBV29-1	TRBJ1-4	CSVVVRTNEKLFF	TGCAGCGTTGTTGTGAGAACTAATGAAAAACTGTTTTTT
NA	NA	TRBV6-1	TRBJ2-7	CASRVSGLVYEQYF	TGTGCCAGCAGGGTTTCTGGGCTAGTGTACGAGCAGTACTTC
NA	NA	TRBV6-5	TRBJ2-3	CASSSGQPGGDTQYF	TGTGCCAGCAGTTCGGGACAGCCGGGGGGGGATACGCAGTATTTT
NA	NA	TRBV30	TRBJ1-1	CAWSFGNTEAFF	TGTGCCTGGAGTTTTGGAAACACTGAAGCTTTCTTT
NA	NA	TRBV5-1	TRBJ2-7	CASSSTQAFYEQYF	TGCGCCAGCAGCTCAACACAGGCTTTTTACGAGCAGTACTTC
NA	TRBD1	TRBV5-8	TRBJ2-5	CASSLGQGALETQYF	TGTGCCAGCAGCTTGGGACAGGGGGCATTGGAGACCCAGTACTTC
NA	TRBD2	TRBV5-1	TRBJ2-1	CASILGTSGGYEQFF	TGCGCCAGCATCCTAGGGACTAGCGGGGGGTATGAGCAGTTCTTC
NA	TRBD1	TRBV7-9	TRBJ2-1	CASSPGQGANRVNEQFF	TGTGCCAGCAGCCCGGGACAGGGGGCGAATCGAGTTAATGAGCAGTTCTTC
NA	TRBD2	TRBV29-1	TRBJ2-1	CSALTSGGPSSYNEQFF	TGCAGCGCCCTGACTAGCGGGGGACCTAGCTCCTACAATGAGCAGTTCTTC
NA	NA	TRBV7-8	TRBJ1-1	CASSLGSGLTEAFF	TGTGCCAGCAGCTTAGGTTCAGGGCTCACTGAAGCTTTCTTT
NA	NA	TRBV25-1	TRBJ2-3	CASSEGYGTDTQYF	TGTGCCAGCAGTGAAGGATACGGCACAGATACGCAGTATTTT
NA	NA	TRBV7-2	TRBJ2-1	CASSPEREATSRGQFF	TGTGCCAGCAGCCCGGAGAGGGAGGCCACTTCAAGGGGGCAGTTCTTC
NA	NA	TRBV5-6	TRBJ2-5	CASSLLEEHETQYF	TGTGCCAGCAGCTTGCTCGAGGAACACGAGACCCAGTACTTC
NA	NA	TRBV7-3	TRBJ2-1	CASSLSGVGNEQFF	TGTGCCAGCAGCTTATCTGGGGTGGGTAATGAGCAGTTCTTC
NA	TRBD2	TRBV7-8	TRBJ2-5	CASSLATGGETQYF	TGTGCCAGCAGCTTAGCCACCGGGGGGGAGACCCAGTACTTC
NA	NA	TRBV19	TRBJ1-5	CASSKGGTTILSNQPQHF	TGTGCCAGTAGTAAGGGTGGCACCACTATCCTTAGCAATCAGCCCCAGCATTTT
NA	NA	TRBV9	TRBJ1-6	CASSVEGQSSYNSPLHF	TGTGCCAGCAGCGTAGAGGGTCAAAGCTCCTATAATTCACCCCTCCACTTT
NA	NA	TRBV29-1	TRBJ1-2	CSVEVDRANYGYTF	TGCAGCGTTGAAGTGGATAGGGCTAACTATGGCTACACCTTC
NA	NA	TRBV2	TRBJ2-7	CASSEGPNGSYEQYF	TGTGCCAGCAGTGAAGGGCCGAATGGATCCTACGAGCAGTACTTC
NA	NA	TRBV7-9	TRBJ2-4	CASSLGVGTKNIQYF	TGTGCCAGCAGCTTAGGCGTGGGTACCAAAAACATTCAGTACTTC
few	NA	TRBV10-3	TRBJ1-1	CAISESGGADTEAFF	TGTGCCATCAGTGAGTCAGGGGGGGCGGACACTGAAGCTTTCTTT
NA	NA	TRBV7-2	TRBJ2-7	CASSLKDNLGHEQYF	TGTGCCAGCAGCTTAAAGGACAACCTTGGGCACGAGCAGTACTTC
NA	NA	TRBV5-5	TRBJ2-1	CASSFWGEDEQFF	TGTGCCAGCAGCTTTTGGGGGGAAGATGAGCAGTTCTTC
NA	TRBD1	TRBV13	TRBJ1-1	CASSPRQGWTEAFF	TGTGCCAGCAGCCCACGACAGGGTTGGACTGAAGCTTTCTTT
NA	NA	TRBV4-1	TRBJ2-2	CASSPEWVTGELFF	TGCGCCAGCAGCCCAGAGTGGGTCACCGGGGAGCTGTTTTTT
NA	NA	TRBV6-6	TRBJ1-1	CASLRWGRTEAFF	TGTGCCAGCCTGAGATGGGGGAGGACTGAAGCTTTCTTT
NA	TRBD1	TRBV7-9	TRBJ1-1	CASSITGADTEAFF	TGTGCCAGCAGCATTACAGGGGCGGACACTGAAGCTTTCTTT
NA	TRBD2	TRBV5-6	TRBJ2-3	CASSLIGSGSTDTQYF	TGTGCCAGCAGCTTGATTGGTAGCGGGAGCACAGATACGCAGTATTTT
NA	NA	TRBV5-8	TRBJ2-7	CASSSGLLSYEQYF	TGTGCCAGCAGCTCGGGACTTTTATCCTACGAGCAGTACTTC
once	TRBD1	TRBV29-1	TRBJ2-1	CSGGRDRAPNEQFF	TGCAGCGGGGGACGGGACAGGGCCCCCAATGAGCAGTTCTTC
once	NA	TRBV10-1	TRBJ2-7	CASSGDDPYEQYF	TGCGCCAGCAGTGGGGACGATCCCTACGAGCAGTACTTC
NA	TRBD1	TRBV7-2	TRBJ2-1	CASSPGTGGHEQFF	TGTGCCAGCAGCCCCGGGACAGGGGGGCATGAGCAGTTCTTC
NA	NA	TRBV5-4	TRBJ2-3	CASSLDPRSTDTQYF	TGTGCCAGCAGCTTGGATCCCAGGAGCACAGATACGCAGTATTTT
NA	NA	TRBV5-6	TRBJ1-4	CASSQGRTATNEKPFF	TGTGCCAGCAGCCAGGGACGTACTGCAACTAATGAAAAACCGTTTTTT
NA	NA	TRBV18	TRBJ2-7	CASSPDDSSYEQYF	TGTGCCAGCTCACCGGATGACAGCTCCTACGAGCAGTACTTC
NA	TRBD2	TRBV19	TRBJ2-1	CASSLAGAAYNEQFF	TGTGCCAGTAGCTTAGCGGGGGCTGCCTACAATGAGCAGTTCTTC
NA	NA	TRBV20-1	TRBJ1-2	CSAKDTPGYTF	TGCAGTGCTAAGGACACCCCAGGCTACACCTTC
NA	NA	TRBV30	TRBJ1-5	CAWSEGGTPNQPQHF	TGTGCCTGGAGTGAGGGGGGGACACCCAATCAGCCCCAGCATTTT
NA	NA	TRBV27	TRBJ1-5	CASAGYSNQPQHF	TGTGCCAGCGCCGGTTATAGCAATCAGCCCCAGCATTTT
NA	NA	TRBV2	TRBJ1-1	CASSDPGTVNTEAFF	TGTGCCAGCAGTGATCCCGGGACTGTGAACACTGAAGCTTTCTTT
NA	NA	TRBV7-2	TRBJ1-1	CASSLDANTEAFF	TGTGCCAGCAGCTTAGACGCTAACACTGAAGCTTTCTTT
NA	TRBD1	TRBV6-5	TRBJ2-7	CASSYGQGAGEQYF	TGTGCCAGCAGTTACGGGCAGGGGGCGGGTGAGCAGTACTTC
NA	TRBD1	TRBV7-9	TRBJ1-1	CASRHRGQGTANTEAFF	TGTGCCAGCAGACACCGGGGACAGGGGACAGCAAACACTGAAGCTTTCTTT
NA	TRBD1	TRBV9	TRBJ2-5	CASSVARGQGETQYF	TGTGCCAGCAGCGTAGCTCGGGGACAGGGAGAGACCCAGTACTTC
NA	NA	TRBV27	TRBJ2-5	CASSFSYGGVETQYF	TGTGCCAGCAGTTTTTCATACGGCGGAGTGGAGACCCAGTACTTC